Listed below are T cell receptor beta chains from one sample, sequenced in a study of T cell responses to AZD1222 COVID-19 vaccine. The data were produced by immunoSEQ multiplex PCR, yet TCRdb's version contains in-frame clones alone and is incomplete. The data contain fewer than 150,000 clones, approximately 85% of them seen just once; the ten biggest clones take up approximately 8%. The sequencing used peripheral blood, collected on day 0 of AZD1222 vaccination. These receptors were taken from an adult in good health. CDR3s include the opening cysteine and the closing phenylalanine or tryptophan. A D gene is named only where the DNA matches it firmly. Only some rows state a clone size, as once, few, many or a class for expanded clones.

>-|TRBV14|-|TRBJ1-1
TGTGCCAGCAGCCAGTGGGCTGGGCAGGGAGCTTTCTTT
CASSQWAGQGAFF
>-|TRBV27|-|TRBJ1-2
TGTGCCAGCAGTCGGACAGCAAACTATGGCTACACCTTC
CASSRTANYGYTF
>-|TRBV19|-|TRBJ1-5
TGTGCCAGTAGTATACCCCCCGTTAGGCAGCCCCAGCATTTT
CASSIPPVRQPQHF
>-|TRBV3-1/TRBV3-2|-|TRBJ1-2
TGTGCCAGCAGCCAAGGTAGCCAGAACTATGGCTACACCTTC
CASSQGSQNYGYTF
>-|TRBV19|TRBD1|TRBJ2-7
TGTGCCAGTAGTACCGGGACAGGGTTCGACGAGCAGTACTTC
CASSTGTGFDEQYF
>-|TRBV5-8|TRBD1|TRBJ1-4
TGTGCCAGCAGCCACAGGGGGTACGGTGAAAAACTGTTTTTT
CASSHRGYGEKLFF
>-|TRBV10-3|TRBD1|TRBJ2-2
TGTGCCATCAGTGAGTTAGGGACAGCGAACACCGGGGAGCTGTTTTTT
CAISELGTANTGELFF
>-|TRBV10-3|TRBD2|TRBJ2-2
TGTGCCATCGCCTGGACTAGTGAGGGCACCGGGGAGCTGTTTTTT
CAIAWTSEGTGELFF
>-|TRBV7-2|-|TRBJ1-4
TGTGCCAGCAGCTCCCACATTGCATCAATAGAAAAACTGTTTTTT
CASSSHIASIEKLFF
>-|TRBV28|-|TRBJ2-2
TGTGCCAGCAGTTTTCACGCGGTGACCGGGGAGCTGTTTTTT
CASSFHAVTGELFF
>few|TRBV24-1|TRBD2|TRBJ2-1
TGTGCCAGCGGTGGGGAGGGGAATGAGCAGTTCTTC
CASGGEGNEQFF
>-|TRBV7-9|TRBD1|TRBJ1-6
TGTGCCAGCAGCCCGCAGGGGGATTCACCCCTCCACTTT
CASSPQGDSPLHF
>-|TRBV12-3/TRBV12-4|-|TRBJ1-5
TGTGCCAGCAGCCTGATGGGTATTCAGCCCCAGCATTTT
CASSLMGIQPQHF
>-|TRBV7-2|TRBD1|TRBJ1-2
TGTGCCAGCAGCGGGCCCCAGGGGGCGTATGGCTACACCTTC
CASSGPQGAYGYTF
>-|TRBV28|TRBD1|TRBJ2-1
TGTGCCAGCAGTCTTTTAACCGGGACAGGCTCGGAAGAGCAGTTCTTC
CASSLLTGTGSEEQFF
>-|TRBV5-1|TRBD2|TRBJ2-7
TGCGCCAGCAGCCAAGCGGGGGCGATTGAGCAGTACTTC
CASSQAGAIEQYF
>few|TRBV4-3|-|TRBJ2-4
TGCGCCAGCAGCCCAGACCAACAGTTGGACATTCAGTACTTC
CASSPDQQLDIQYF
>-|TRBV6-2/TRBV6-3|TRBD2|TRBJ2-1
TGTGCCAGCAGCCGGATCGCGACTAGCAATGGGGTCGATGAGCAGTTCTTC
CASSRIATSNGVDEQFF
>-|TRBV18|-|TRBJ1-1
TGTGCCAGCTCACCGGCGGAGAACACTGAAGCTTTCTTT
CASSPAENTEAFF
>-|TRBV5-4|-|TRBJ1-2
TGTGCCAGCAGCACCCCGGGCTCCGAAGGCTACACCTTC
CASSTPGSEGYTF
>-|TRBV2|-|TRBJ1-3
TGTGCCAGCAGCCAGAGAACTGGAAACACCATATATTTT
CASSQRTGNTIYF
>-|TRBV12-5|-|TRBJ1-1
TGTGCTAGTGGTTGGGGGAACACTGAAGCTTTCTTT
CASGWGNTEAFF
>-|TRBV7-2|-|TRBJ1-3
TGTGCCAGCAGCTCGGTCAGACCGACATCTGGAAACACCATATATTTT
CASSSVRPTSGNTIYF
>-|TRBV5-5|TRBD1|TRBJ2-2
TGTGCCAGCAGCCGCGACAGGGTTAACACCGGGGAGCTGTTTTTT
CASSRDRVNTGELFF
>-|TRBV28|-|TRBJ2-7
TGTGCCAGCAGTTACCCCTTGGAGTTAGAGCAGTACTTC
CASSYPLELEQYF
>-|TRBV6-1|-|TRBJ1-2
TGTGCCAGCAGTGCCTCCTTCAGTGGACCTGGATCTGGCTACACCTTC
CASSASFSGPGSGYTF
>-|TRBV6-5|-|TRBJ1-3
TGTGCCAGCAGTTCGCGCCGGGGGCTCTCTGGAAACACCATATATTTT
CASSSRRGLSGNTIYF
>-|TRBV15|-|TRBJ2-7
TGTGCCACCAGCAGAGTGAACGAGCAGTACTTC
CATSRVNEQYF
>-|TRBV30|TRBD1|TRBJ1-6
TGTGCCTGGAGTCGGGACAGGGATTCACCCCTCCACTTT
CAWSRDRDSPLHF
>-|TRBV19|-|TRBJ2-1
TGTGCCAGTGGAACTCCGGGACACCATTACAATGAGCAGTTCTTC
CASGTPGHHYNEQFF
>-|TRBV6-4|-|TRBJ1-5
TGTGCCAGCAGTGACTCGGTGACAGCGCGAAGGTATCAGCCCCAGCATTTT
CASSDSVTARRYQPQHF
>few|TRBV27|TRBD1|TRBJ2-1
TGTGCCACCCACGGCCTAGAAACAGGGGCCAATGAGCAGTTCTTC
CATHGLETGANEQFF
>-|TRBV27|TRBD1|TRBJ1-5
TGTGCCAGCAGTCCCGGACAGGATTTGGGTCCCCAGCATTTT
CASSPGQDLGPQHF
>-|TRBV9|-|TRBJ1-4
TGTGCCAGCAGCGTAGTTGGGGGGTCCAATGAAAAACTGTTTTTT
CASSVVGGSNEKLFF
>-|TRBV13|-|TRBJ2-1
TGTGCCAGCAAAAGGGGGGAACTGCCATACAATGAGCAGTTCTTC
CASKRGELPYNEQFF
>-|TRBV23-1|-|TRBJ1-5
TGCGCCAGCAGCCTAGGGCATCGCAATCAGCCCCAGCATTTT
CASSLGHRNQPQHF
>-|TRBV7-2|-|TRBJ2-2
TGTGCCAGCAGCTCCAGGGGAGACACCGGGGAGCTGTTTTTT
CASSSRGDTGELFF
>few|TRBV7-9|-|TRBJ1-5
TGTGCCAGCAGCCCTCAGGGAAATCAGCCCCAGCATTTT
CASSPQGNQPQHF
>-|TRBV6-5|TRBD2|TRBJ2-7
TGTGCCAGCAGCCTGGCCGGGACTAGCAGCGAGCAGTACTTC
CASSLAGTSSEQYF
>once|TRBV11-3|-|TRBJ2-2
TGTGCCAGCAGCTTGGGGGCCGGGGAGCTGTTTTTT
CASSLGAGELFF
>-|TRBV19|TRBD1|TRBJ1-3
TGTGCCAGTAGTCAAGGGACAGGCATTTCTGGAAACACCATATATTTT
CASSQGTGISGNTIYF
>once|TRBV2|-|TRBJ2-7
TGTGCCAGCATTCAAGACAGGAGCTCCTACGAGCAGTACTTC
CASIQDRSSYEQYF
>-|TRBV19|-|TRBJ2-1
TGTGCCAGTAGGTCAACACCGCCTGAGCAGTTCTTC
CASRSTPPEQFF
>-|TRBV28|-|TRBJ1-6
TGTGCCAGCAGCGCCGCGGTGATTAGGAATTCACCCCTCCACTTT
CASSAAVIRNSPLHF
>-|TRBV6-5|-|TRBJ1-5
TGTGCCAGCAGTAACAACTGGGGAGAGCCCCAGCATTTT
CASSNNWGEPQHF